Sequencing of this T cell receptor beta chain was carried out in a study of blood T cell repertoires in COVID-19 (dated by TCRdb to 2018 to 2021). General notes on the study: Collaborator samples came from the United States, Italy and Spain and covered acute and convalescent phases of COVID-19. The repertoires were released in a freely available public database intended as a resource for research on the immune response to SARS-CoV-2. Nearly every sample came with metadata listing a de-identified subject ID, COVID-19 status, age in years and sex. Subjects who had been exposed to COVID-19, were actively infected with it, or had recovered from it provided the deeply sampled blood TCRbeta repertoires that made up the dataset. The prospective study material was composed of cDNA or gDNA derived from T cells, B-cell-depleted T cells, or PBMCs. The samples were drawn from two sources: the first 160 participants of the ongoing ImmuneRACE study, and 1,200 or so subjects contributed by 6 global collaborators. Where available, HLA class I and class II types were obtained from metadata supplied by the sample provider rather than from assay-based typing.

Measured from the cysteine to the phenylalanine, the CDR3 is 16 residues long. The entry retains the CDR3 DNA only, 48 bases that are in frame from base 1. Cut back by 2 bases and 7 bases, the V and J ends lie 18 bases apart. The germline V gene yields SGHAT for CDR1 and FQNNGV for CDR2. Overall study results and their limits: Clinical and demographic metadata were provided uncurated, with the amount varying by source and participant.

With respect to this clone: Its antigen specificity is not known. No qualities accompany the bases; no much larger clone lies one base away.

Whole blood was collected in K2EDTA tubes by collaborating institutions according to the institutions' own protocols. For TCRbeta analysis, collaborator samples were shipped as frozen whole blood, as isolated PBMCs, or as DNA extracted from either sample type. TCRbeta CDR3 regions were amplified from genomic DNA by means of the immunoSEQ Assay, a bias-controlled multiplex PCR. For the original study's pipeline: The number of nucleated cells in each sample was estimated from the amplification of reference gene primers within the assay. To quantify the absolute abundance of each unique TCRbeta CDR3 rearrangement, sequence reads were collapsed and filtered. For each sample, productive Simpson clonality was calculated as the square root of Simpson's diversity index over productive rearrangements. Entries here come from immuneACCESS through TCRdb and include only in-frame sequences with V and J called. Some clones fail to appear in such tables; in the studies checked, an unresolved V gene covers under half of the shortfall, and the cause of the remainder is unknown. Clonal size and the V and J genes are those of that table, whereas D and trimming came from the DNA. This sample lists about 150,000 clones; 80% to 90% were detected once. The ten largest clonotypes hold roughly 15% of the sample.

Material for sequencing was peripheral blood. The sequence derives from a woman aged 40 to 55 with acute or convalescent COVID-19. The rearranged chain carries TRBV11-2 and TRBJ2-1; possibly the D gene is TRBD2, per 5 matching bases. The CDR3 region has the sequence CASSLFFRGRINEQFF. At the DNA level, the sequence is TGTGCCAGCAGCTTATTCTTTCGGGGTAGGATAAATGAGCAGTTCTTC.